This T cell receptor (beta chain) was retrieved from a study of control samples from healthy donors and cancer patients. The CDR3 consists of 14 residues. Germline CDR1 SGHAT, CDR2 FQNNGV. After removal of 5 bases from V and 4 bases from J, the junction contained 6 bases not matched to a gene. The assay was immunoSEQ multiplex PCR, and TCRdb's table has in-frame clones only and misses some. The profile shows fewer than 200,000 clones, around 89% of them singletons. V and J are TRBV11-2 and TRBJ1-1; TRBD1 matches 8 bases. The receptor was isolated from a woman aged 50 to 60 in good health. The specimen sequenced was blood. In nucleotides, the CDR3 is TGTGCCAGCAGCCCTACGGGACAGGTCACTGAAGCTTTCTTT. Its protein is CASSPTGQVTEAFF. Variable domain in full (rest from reference TRBV11-2 and TRBJ1-1): EAGVAQSPRYKIIEKRQSVAFWCNPISGHATLYWYQQILGQGPKLLIQFQNNGVVDDSQLPKDRFSAERLKGVDSTLKIQPAKLEDSAVYLCASSPTGQVTEAFFGQGTRLTVV.